The 14 T cell receptor beta chains given below trace back to one sample, sequenced in a study of OX40 agonist ivuxolimab in advanced cancers. Receptors were amplified or captured by the immunoSEQ multiplex PCR assay. This immuneACCESS table, as held by TCRdb, lists in-frame sequences with V and J called but not all clones. Of the missing ones, under half trace to an unresolved V gene in checked studies; the others have no known cause. The sample includes around 150,000 clones, with more than 85% observed a single time. The top ten hold more than 1% of the sample. The source material was CD4+ or CD8+ T cells sorted from blood, sampled in a trial of the OX40 agonist ivuxolimab. All receptors derive from an adult with an advanced solid tumor such as melanoma, head and neck, liver or kidney cancer.

This chain joins TRBV19 and TRBJ2-1, with D possibly being TRBD2 (5 bases). V was trimmed by 7 bases and J by 8 bases, leaving 18 bases between them. Germline V gene lookup returns CDR1 LNHDA and CDR2 SQIVND (reference sequence). The CDR3 runs to 14 residues. The CDR3 DNA follows: TGTGCCAGTACCCAGGACTGGGTTAGTTATGAGCAGTTCTTC. It codes for CASTQDWVSYEQFF.

This clone has just one count. The CDR3 sequence: CASSGQLAGGYNEQFF. In DNA form, the CDR3 reads TGTGCCAGCAGCGGCCAACTAGCGGGAGGATACAATGAGCAGTTCTTC. The genes are TRBV9 and TRBJ2-1; 12 bases agree with TRBD2. The V gene end was trimmed by 3 bases and the J gene end by 4 bases; junction bases not matched to a gene: 5. Germline CDR1 is SGDLS and CDR2 is YYNGEE. The CDR3 extends over 16 amino acids.

The V and J genes are TRBV18 and TRBJ1-1, with D uncertain. The V end lost 6 bases, the J end lost 6 bases, and 11 bases lay between the germline ends. CDR3 length equals 12 residues. Looked up from germline, CDR1 is KGHSH and CDR2 is LQKENI. The CDR3, as DNA: TGTGCCAGCTCTACCACCGGGGCTGAAGCTTTCTTT. This encodes CASSTTGAEAFF.

The chain uses TRBV4-3 and TRBJ2-6; possible D gene TRBD2, 6 bases. Trimming pared 2 bases from V and 2 bases from J, leaving 10 bases between. CDR3 length: 16 amino acids. Germline V CDR1 and CDR2: LGHNA, YSLEER. Written as DNA, the CDR3 is TGCGCCAGCAGCCAAAGGGGAGGAACTGGGGCCAACGTCCTGACTTTC. This gives the protein CASSQRGGTGANVLTF.

The CDR3: CASSIPPAGHSGNTIYF. The CDR3 bases are TGTGCCAGTAGTATCCCCCCGGCAGGCCACTCTGGAAACACCATATATTTT. The chain links TRBV19 to TRBJ1-3; D is undetermined. V was cut by 3 bases and J by 0 bases, with 15 bases left in between. CDR1 and CDR2 from the germline V gene are LNHDA and SQIVND (reference sequence). The CDR3 spans 17 residues.

This clone appeared once. The chain has TRBV9 and TRBJ1-1; D remains ambiguous. Germline V gene data show CDR1 as SGDLS and CDR2 as YYNGEE. The CDR3 sequence is 13 residues long. V lost 6 bases and J lost 0, with 9 bases in between. As DNA, the CDR3 is TGTGCCAGCAATGACGGTATGAACACTGAAGCTTTCTTT. Translation gives CASNDGMNTEAFF.

The chain joins TRBV28 to TRBJ2-7; D is perhaps TRBD1 (6 bases). Germline V CDR1 and CDR2: MDHEN, SYDVKM. The length of the CDR3 is 14 residues. The V and J ends lost 10 bases and 0 bases respectively, with 16 bases between them. CDR3 loop: CAIRRAGVSYEQYF. CDR3 bases: TGTGCCATCCGACGGGCAGGGGTCTCCTACGAGCAGTACTTC.

The chain recombines TRBV9 with TRBJ1-2, with D perhaps matching TRBD1 (6 bases). This CDR3 comprises 18 residues. V was clipped by 0 bases and J by 5 bases, with 23 bases between them. Germline V gene lookup returns CDR1 SGDLS and CDR2 YYNGEE. The CDR3 is CASSVGVSVWDTYYGYTF. CDR3 nucleotides: TGTGCCAGCAGCGTAGGTGTGAGTGTGTGGGACACCTATTATGGCTACACCTTC.

In nucleotides, the CDR3 is TGTGCCAGCAGTCTAGGGACCCCCCCAGATACGCAGTATTTT. Translating it yields CASSLGTPPDTQYF. The chain couples TRBV6-6 to TRBJ2-3; D possibly uses TRBD1 or TRBD2 (5 bases each). The CDR3 has 14 residues. V was pared by 5 bases and J by 4 bases, with 13 bases between. Per the germline V gene, CDR1 is MNHNY and CDR2 is SVGAGI (reference sequence).

The chain employs TRBV6-1 and TRBJ1-2; unclear D gene. V lost 8 bases to trimming and J lost 2 bases, with 9 bases between them. The CDR3 consists of 12 residues. CDR1 and CDR2 from the germline V gene are MNHNS and SASEGT. CDR3 protein: CASVGQNYGYTF. DNA of the CDR3: TGTGCCAGCGTTGGGCAGAACTATGGCTACACCTTC.

This chain connects TRBV29-1 to TRBJ2-7, with D possibly being TRBD1 (6 bases). Germline CDR1 is SQVTM and CDR2 is ANQGSEA. CDR3 length equals 16 residues. V was pared by 2 bases and J by 2 bases, with 19 bases between. CDR3 bases: TGCAGCGTTGAACTAGGCGGCAGGGGCTCCCCCTACGAGCAGTACTTC. As protein: CSVELGGRGSPYEQYF.

V usage is TRBV5-1 and J usage is TRBJ2-1; D possibly corresponds to TRBD1 (6 bases). Trimming left V 4 bases short and J 1 base short, with 18 bases between. From germline, CDR1 is SGHRS and CDR2 YFSETQ. The CDR3 has 17 amino acids. The CDR3 DNA follows: TGCGCCAGCAGCCTACAGACAGGTACGGGGTCCTACAATGAGCAGTTCTTC. Translated: CASSLQTGTGSYNEQFF. The whole variable domain, filled in from reference TRBV5-1 and TRBJ2-1, reads KAGVTQTPRYLIKTRGQQVTLSCSPISGHRSVSWYQQTPGQGLQFLFEYFSETQRNKGNFPGRFSGRQFSNSRSEMNVSTLELGDSALYLCASSLQTGTGSYNEQFFGPGTRLTVL.

V usage is TRBV4-2 and J usage is TRBJ2-7, with D uncertain. CDR3 size: 13 residues. Germline CDR1 LGHNA, CDR2 YNFKEQ. V shed 5 bases and J shed 3 bases, with 11 bases lying between them. The CDR3 sequence is CASSSDDSYEQYF. In DNA form, the CDR3 reads TGTGCCAGCAGCTCTGATGATAGCTACGAGCAGTACTTC.

The chain is built from TRBV7-2 and TRBJ1-2; maybe TRBD1 (5 bases). V gave up 5 bases and J gave up 0 bases, with 13 bases separating them. The V gene's germline CDR1 is SGHTA and CDR2 FQGNSA. The CDR3 spans 15 residues. DNA of the CDR3: TGTGCCAGCAGCCACTGGGGGGACCCTAACTATGGCTACACCTTC. Amino acid sequence: CASSHWGDPNYGYTF.